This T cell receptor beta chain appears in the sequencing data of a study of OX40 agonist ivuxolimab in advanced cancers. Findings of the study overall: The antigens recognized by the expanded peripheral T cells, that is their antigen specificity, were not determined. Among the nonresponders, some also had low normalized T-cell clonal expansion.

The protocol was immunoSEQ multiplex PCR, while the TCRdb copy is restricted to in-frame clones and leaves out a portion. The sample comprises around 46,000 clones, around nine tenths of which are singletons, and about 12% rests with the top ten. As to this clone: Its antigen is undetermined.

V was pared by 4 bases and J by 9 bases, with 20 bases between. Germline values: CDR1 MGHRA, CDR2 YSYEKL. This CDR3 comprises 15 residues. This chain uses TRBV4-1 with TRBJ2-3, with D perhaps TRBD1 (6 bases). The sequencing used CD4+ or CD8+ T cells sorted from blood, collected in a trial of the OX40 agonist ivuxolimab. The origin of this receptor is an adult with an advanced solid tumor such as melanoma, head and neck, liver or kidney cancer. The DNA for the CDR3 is TGCGCCAGCAGCCCGCGGACAGAACCCGCCGTGACGCAGTATTTT. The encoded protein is CASSPRTEPAVTQYF.